This TCR beta chain was recorded in a study of cytomegalovirus exposure and HLA in healthy donors. V lost 0 bases, J lost 8 bases, and 8 bases lay in between. This CDR3 spans 14 amino acids. The germline CDR1 and CDR2 sequences are LNHNV and YYDKDF (reference sequence). General study findings and limits: There were a few CMV-associated chains whose specificity for CMV antigens was confirmed in vitro. The likely explanation for a cluster of highly shared sequence variants was sequencing artifact.

As concerns this clone: Its antigen is not known.

The PCR used 60 Vbeta and 13 Jbeta primers. This table comes from immunoSEQ multiplex PCR, and its TCRdb copy is limited to in-frame clones, with some not included. The table records about 130,000 clones, 82% of them present only once. Sequencing input: PBMCs. The clonotype comes from a male donor in good health and CMV-seropositive. The rearrangement links TRBV15 to TRBJ1-6, with unresolved D. In DNA form, the CDR3 reads TGTGCCACCAGCAGAGATCAGAGGGATTCACCCCTCCACTTT. Amino acids: CATSRDQRDSPLHF. The variable domain in full, with the rest retrieved from reference TRBV15 and TRBJ1-6, is DAMVIQNPRYQVTQFGKPVTLSCSQTLNHNVMYWYQQKSSQAPKLLFHYYDKDFNNEADTPDNFQSRRPNTSFCFLDIRSPGLGDTAMYLCATSRDQRDSPLHFGNGTRLTVT.